These 21 T cell receptor beta chains share one sample of origin, sequenced in a study of blood T cell repertoires in COVID-19. The table came from immunoSEQ multiplex PCR; TCRdb's copy has only in-frame clones and leaves some out. The table lists approximately 110,000 clones, roughly 82% of them singletons, with roughly 5.4% in the top ten. The material sequenced was peripheral blood. The receptors here all came from a human donor in a cohort sampled during active COVID-19.

The chain carries TRBV7-8 and TRBJ2-1; 7 bases map to TRBD2. This CDR3 contains 19 residues. In germline, CDR1 is SGHVS, CDR2 FQNEAQ. The trim removed 3 bases at V and 8 bases at J, leaving 22 bases unmatched. CDR3 DNA: TGTGCCAGCAGCTTTCGTCTTCTGAGGGAGGGCCGTATTTCTTATGAGCAGTTCTTC. Protein sequence: CASSFRLLREGRISYEQFF.

This chain links TRBV5-1 with TRBJ1-4; TRBD1 matches 7 bases. V shed 3 bases and J 0 bases; nucleotides not matched to a gene: 5. CDR1 is SGHRS, CDR2 YFSETQ, per germline. The CDR3 runs to 16 residues. In DNA form, the CDR3 reads TGCGCCAGCAGCTCGGGACAGACCACAACTAATGAAAAACTGTTTTTT. Translated: CASSSGQTTTNEKLFF. Full variable domain (rest looked up from reference TRBV5-1 and TRBJ1-4): KAGVTQTPRYLIKTRGQQVTLSCSPISGHRSVSWYQQTPGQGLQFLFEYFSETQRNKGNFPGRFSGRQFSNSRSEMNVSTLELGDSALYLCASSSGQTTTNEKLFFGSGTQLSVL.

This chain connects TRBV6-5 to TRBJ1-5; 8 nucleotides agree with TRBD1. Germline assignment: CDR1 MNHEY and CDR2 SVGAGI. The CDR3 covers 15 residues. With V trimmed by 5 bases and J by 7 bases, 10 bases remained unmatched. In nucleotides, the CDR3 is TGTGCCAGCAGTCCCGGACAGGGCGTGGGGCAGCCCCAGCATTTT. It encodes CASSPGQGVGQPQHF.

This rearrangement joins TRBV4-1 to TRBJ2-1; D might be TRBD1 (6 bases). The CDR3 has 15 residues. V lost 3 bases and J lost 0, with 9 bases in between. Looked up from germline, CDR1 is MGHRA and CDR2 is YSYEKL. The CDR3 nucleotides read TGCGCCAGCAGCCACGAGGACAGCTCCTACAATGAGCAGTTCTTC. It specifies CASSHEDSSYNEQFF.

V is TRBV7-9 and J is TRBJ2-7; TRBD1 might be the D (5 bases). CDR1 is SEHNR and CDR2 is FQNEAQ in the germline V gene (reference sequence). V lost 1 base to trimming and J lost 4 bases, with 17 bases between them. The CDR3 contains 16 residues. The CDR3 DNA sequence: TGTGCCAGCAGCTTAGGGGGCCTGGCAGGGCGTTACGAGCAGTACTTC. Amino acids: CASSLGGLAGRYEQYF.

The count of this clone is one. J is TRBJ2-5 and V is TRBV6-6, with TRBD1 as a possible D gene (5 bases). Germline V gives CDR1 MNHNY, CDR2 SVGAGI (reference sequence). The V end lost 2 bases, the J end lost 1 base, and 8 bases lay between the germline ends. The CDR3 extends over 14 amino acids. The CDR3 loop reads CASSYRTPQETQYF. The CDR3 region has the DNA TGTGCCAGCAGTTACAGGACACCCCAAGAGACCCAGTACTTC.

This clone was recorded a few times. V is TRBV10-1 and J is TRBJ1-1; tentatively, D is TRBD1 (5 bases). From germline, CDR1 is WNHNN and CDR2 SYGVQD (reference sequence). The CDR3 is 13 residues long. The V gene lost 6 bases and the J gene lost 0 bases, with 8 bases spanning the gap. The CDR3 sequence: CASRDTLNTEAFF. CDR3 in DNA: TGCGCCAGCAGGGACACGTTGAACACTGAAGCTTTCTTT.

The table lists this clone with a count of one. The chain employs TRBV19 and TRBJ2-1; D is ambiguous. Trimming shortened V by 7 bases and J by 7 bases, and 20 bases separated the two germline ends. This CDR3 is built from 15 residues. Per the germline V gene, CDR1 is LNHDA and CDR2 is SQIVND (reference sequence). In DNA form, the CDR3 reads TGTGCCAGTACCCCCAGTCAGACTCTTCGAAATGAGCAGTTCTTC. Translation gives CASTPSQTLRNEQFF.

The genes are TRBV6-5 and TRBJ2-1; TRBD2 matches 11 bases. The germline CDR1 and CDR2 sequences are MNHEY and SVGAGI. CDR3 length: 15 residues. The V gene end was trimmed by 6 bases and the J gene end by 5 bases; junction bases not matched to a gene: 6. The CDR3 here is CASRQLAGVNNEQFF. In DNA, the CDR3 is TGTGCCAGCAGACAACTAGCGGGAGTAAACAATGAGCAGTTCTTC.

This chain uses TRBV5-1 with TRBJ1-2; tentatively, D is TRBD1 (6 bases). From germline, CDR1 is SGHRS and CDR2 YFSETQ. Trimming shortened V by 1 base and J by 3 bases, and 19 bases separated the two germline ends. There are 17 residues in the CDR3. Here the CDR3 DNA reads TGCGCCAGCAGCTTGTGGGACACATCCCTGTTCGACTATGGCTACACCTTC. Translating gives CASSLWDTSLFDYGYTF.

The chain combines TRBV2 with TRBJ2-1, with D possibly being TRBD2 (5 bases). This CDR3 is 11 amino acids long. Germline V gene data show CDR1 as SNHLY and CDR2 as FYNNEI. V was shortened by 8 bases and J by 3 bases, with 5 bases between the two germline ends. Here the CDR3 DNA reads TGTGCCAGCGGACTCTACAATGAGCAGTTCTTC. It specifies CASGLYNEQFF.

V usage is TRBV27 and J usage is TRBJ1-1; D is ambiguous. This CDR3 is 12 amino acids long. Between the trimmed V and J ends, which lost 9 bases and 1 base, there was a span of 9 bases. Looked up from germline, CDR1 is MNHEY and CDR2 is SMNVEV (reference sequence). The CDR3, as DNA: TGTGCCAGTAGCGACCCGAACACTGAAGCTTTCTTT. Its protein product is CASSDPNTEAFF.

This clone was found a few times. V gene TRBV6-1 combines with J gene TRBJ2-7, with D tentatively TRBD2 (5 bases). Germline-derived CDR1 and CDR2 are MNHNS and SASEGT. This CDR3 comprises 13 residues. V lost 3 bases, J lost 3 bases, and 9 bases lay in between. CDR3: CASSEPGYYEQYF. In nucleotides, the CDR3 is TGTGCCAGCAGTGAGCCGGGATACTACGAGCAGTACTTC.

This clone was counted once. The J gene is TRBJ2-3, the V gene TRBV25-1, with D perhaps matching TRBD1 (6 bases). CDR1 and CDR2 (germline): MGHDK, SYGVNS. The CDR3 is made up of 14 amino acids. V was pared by 1 base and J by 10 bases, with 15 bases between. CDR3 loop: CASSESGTSPAQYF. The DNA of the CDR3 is TGTGCCAGCAGTGAATCAGGGACATCTCCCGCGCAGTATTTT.

This chain connects TRBV5-1 to TRBJ2-4; TRBD2 is a possible D gene (6 bases). V lost 0 bases and J lost 0, with 16 bases in between. CDR1 is SGHRS, CDR2 YFSETQ, per germline. The length of the CDR3 is 18 residues. The CDR3 DNA is TGCGCCAGCAGCTTGGCCGGGAGCGCGATACTAGCCAAAAACATTCAGTACTTC. This sequence encodes CASSLAGSAILAKNIQYF.

The V gene is TRBV10-2, the J gene TRBJ2-1, with 12 bases identical to TRBD2. Germline trimming cut 8 bases from V and 9 bases from J; bases unmatched to any gene: 8. Looked up from germline, CDR1 is WSHSY and CDR2 is SAAADI. This CDR3 has 14 residues. CDR3 bases: TGCGCCAGCGAGACTAGCGGGAGCAAAGTTGAGCAGTTCTTC. Its protein is CASETSGSKVEQFF.

The chain recombines TRBV4-1 with TRBJ1-2, with D possibly TRBD1 on 5 matching bases. The length of the CDR3 is 16 residues. Trimming shortened V by 8 bases and J by 2 bases, and 21 bases separated the two germline ends. Per the germline V gene, CDR1 is MGHRA and CDR2 is YSYEKL. The chain's CDR3 is CASYSPPGLPNYGYTF. CDR3 in DNA: TGCGCCAGCTATTCTCCACCGGGACTGCCAAACTATGGCTACACCTTC.

The chain is built from TRBV10-3 and TRBJ2-1, with 11 bases aligning to TRBD2. After removal of 4 bases from V and 7 bases from J, the junction contained 6 bases not matched to a gene. CDR3 length: 15 amino acids. Germline CDR1 ENHRY, CDR2 SYGVKD. In DNA, the CDR3 is TGTGCCATCAGTGGCGGACTAGCGGGCAGGAATGAGCAGTTCTTC. It is translated as CAISGGLAGRNEQFF.

This sequence joins TRBV10-1 and TRBJ2-1; 15 nucleotides line up with TRBD2. CDR3 length: 16 amino acids. Germline trimming cut 4 bases from V and 7 bases from J; bases unmatched to any gene: 5. Germline CDR1 is WNHNN and CDR2 is SYGVQD (reference sequence). Here the CDR3 reads CASSAAGTSGRNEQFF. The CDR3 nucleotides read TGCGCCAGCAGTGCCGCCGGGACTAGCGGGAGGAATGAGCAGTTCTTC.

The V and J genes are TRBV6-5 and TRBJ1-6, with 9 positions matching TRBD1. J was trimmed by 7 bases and V by 2 bases; bases with no gene match: 3. Germline CDR1 is MNHEY and CDR2 is SVGAGI. The CDR3 has 15 amino acids. CDR3 DNA: TGTGCCAGCAGTTACCGGACAGGGGACAATTCACCCCTCCACTTT. Amino acids: CASSYRTGDNSPLHF.

The table lists this clone with a count of one. J is TRBJ2-3 and V is TRBV20-1; D is undetermined. From germline, CDR1 is DFQATT and CDR2 SNEGSKA (reference sequence). V shed 3 bases and J shed 6 bases, with 4 bases lying between them. This CDR3 comprises 10 residues. This chain's CDR3 is CSASLDTQYF. In DNA form, the CDR3 reads TGCAGTGCTAGTCTGGATACGCAGTATTTT.